One and the same sample provided the 12 T cell receptor beta chains below, sequenced in a study of blood T cell repertoires in COVID-19. Sequencing used immunoSEQ multiplex PCR; TCRdb keeps in-frame clones, though not all of them. The data show around 160,000 clones, with roughly four fifths seen just once and 9.5% to 12% held by the top ten. Sequenced sample: PBMCs or T cells enriched from blood (not recorded which). These receptors originate from a man aged 45-65 years who had recovered from COVID-19.

The chain has TRBV5-1 and TRBJ1-4, with 7 bases identical to TRBD1. The J segment lost 5 bases and the V segment lost 4 bases, leaving 5 bases of the junction unmatched. The CDR3 has 14 amino acids. The germline V gene has CDR1 SGHRS and CDR2 YFSETQ. The CDR3 coding sequence is TGCGCCAGCAGCCTCCCGGGACAGAATGAAAAACTGTTTTTT. This translates into CASSLPGQNEKLFF.

This chain connects TRBV2 to TRBJ1-5; D gene ambiguous. V was trimmed by 5 bases and J by 0 bases, leaving 20 bases between them. The CDR3 contains 18 residues. CDR1 SNHLY and CDR2 FYNNEI come from the germline V gene. The CDR3 nucleotides are TGTGCCAGCAGTCGGCTCGGACGGAGGGATTATAGCAATCAGCCCCAGCATTTT. Encoded protein: CASSRLGRRDYSNQPQHF.

The chain employs TRBV2 and TRBJ1-4; the D gene is possibly TRBD1 (6 bases). Germline V CDR1 and CDR2: SNHLY, FYNNEI. This CDR3 is built from 15 residues. Trimming cost V 8 bases and J 2 bases, with 15 bases left between them. The CDR3 nucleotides read TGTGCCAGCCAGCTTGGGGGCAGTACTAATGAAAAACTGTTTTTT. Residues: CASQLGGSTNEKLFF.

This clone showed up just once. This chain uses TRBV7-9 with TRBJ1-1, with 8 bases lining up with TRBD1. The CDR3 has 14 amino acids. After removal of 1 base from V and 4 bases from J, the junction contained 2 bases not matched to a gene. CDR1 is SEHNR, CDR2 FQNEAQ, per germline (reference sequence). CDR3 amino acids: CASSLGQGRTEAFF. DNA for the CDR3: TGTGCCAGCAGCTTAGGACAGGGGCGCACTGAAGCTTTCTTT.

Of note for this clone: Relative to the germline gene, one junction end is altered; a read error may explain this. This chain joins TRBV7-7 and TRBJ2-5, with 7 positions matching TRBD1. The germline V gene has CDR1 SSHAT and CDR2 FNYEAQ (reference sequence). This CDR3 spans 15 amino acids. The CDR3 here is CASSPRDSLQETQYF. CDR3 nucleotides: TGTGCTAGCAGCCCCCGGGACAGTCTTCAAGAGACCCAGTACTTC. Combining the CDR3 with reference TRBV7-7 and TRBJ2-5 gives the whole variable domain GAGVSQSPRYKVTKRGQDVTLRCDPISSHATLYWYQQALGQGPEFLTYFNYEAQPDKSGLPSDRFSAERPEGSISTLTIQRTEQRDSAMYRCASSPRDSLQETQYFGPGTRLLVL.

The chain recombines TRBV6-1 with TRBJ1-6, with D hard to call. Germline V gene sequence: CDR1 MNHNS, CDR2 SASEGT. The CDR3 sequence is 16 residues long. Between the trimmed V and J ends, which lost 4 bases and 7 bases, there was a span of 17 bases. CDR3 bases: TGTGCCAGCAGTGTAAGATCCGGGAAGGAAAATTCACCCCTCCACTTT. It specifies CASSVRSGKENSPLHF.

The rearrangement links TRBV11-2 to TRBJ2-7; TRBD2 matches at 8 bases. In germline, CDR1 is SGHAT, CDR2 FQNNGV. CDR3 length equals 15 residues. V dropped 1 base and J dropped 3; count of bases not matched to a gene: 5. This CDR3 is CASSLVAAGGYEQYF. The CDR3 coding sequence is TGTGCCAGCAGCTTAGTCGCCGCGGGGGGCTACGAGCAGTACTTC.

The V and J genes are TRBV24-1 and TRBJ2-1, with 8 bases matching TRBD1. In germline, CDR1 is KGHDR, CDR2 SFDVKD. The CDR3 runs 17 residues. J was trimmed by 0 bases and V by 3 bases; bases with no gene match: 6. DNA for the CDR3: TGTGCCACCAGTGATCCCGGACAGGGAGGCTCCTACAATGAGCAGTTCTTC. Translated: CATSDPGQGGSYNEQFF.

The rearrangement links TRBV24-1 to TRBJ1-2; 8 bases agree with TRBD1. Germline V lookup: CDR1 KGHDR, CDR2 SFDVKD. V shed 2 bases and J 8 bases; nucleotides not matched to a gene: 6. This CDR3 has 14 amino acids. The chain's CDR3 is CATSDSWTGTGYTF. CDR3 DNA: TGTGCCACCAGTGATTCCTGGACAGGGACCGGCTACACCTTC.

The chain recombines TRBV5-6 with TRBJ2-2; a possible D gene is TRBD1 (6 bases). V was clipped by 2 bases and J by 0 bases, with 8 bases between them. The CDR3 runs 15 residues. Germline values: CDR1 SGHDT, CDR2 YYEEEE. CDR3 sequence reads: CASSLGGTNTGELFF. In DNA, the CDR3 is TGTGCCAGCAGCTTAGGGGGAACGAACACCGGGGAGCTGTTTTTT.

On this clone itself: The junction does not match germline at one end; this may be a read error. This sequence joins TRBV3-1 (or the pseudogene TRBV3-2) and TRBJ2-7, with D perhaps matching TRBD2 (7 bases). There are 14 residues in the CDR3. Germline assignment: CDR1 LGHDT and CDR2 YNNKEL (reference sequence). CDR3 bases: TGTGCCAGCAGCTCCGGGGGGCGCGCTGACTCTCCGTCCTTC. It encodes CASSSGGRADSPSF.

V gene TRBV5-1 combines with J gene TRBJ2-2; 10 bases are a match to TRBD2. In germline, CDR1 is SGHRS, CDR2 YFSETQ. The CDR3 length is 18 residues. V was pared by 4 bases and J by 0 bases, with 9 bases of the junction left unmatched. As DNA, the CDR3 is TGCGCCAGCAGCGCACGGACTAGCGGAGCCACGAACACCGGGGAGCTGTTTTTT. Amino acids: CASSARTSGATNTGELFF.